This entry describes one TCR beta chain. Its antigen is currently not known. Base qualities are missing; no much larger clone stands one base away. The data were taken from a study of blood T cells in healthy people across ages (dated by TCRdb to between 2015 and 2017). A note on the overall study: Template switching captured roughly one uniquely barcoded TCR beta cDNA molecule per two T cells in model experiments. Age-related changes in TCR beta repertoire diversity were measured in the study by deep sequencing normalized with unique cDNA molecular identifiers. The donors were split into four age groups: young (average around 17 years), middle-aged (about 40), aged (about 56) and long-lived (roughly 88). Two additional independent replicas of 1 million unique cDNA reads from the same blood draw were analyzed for two donors (one aged 18 to 30 and one aged 80 or older). Donors of different ages were randomly distributed across sequencing lanes to avoid experimental bias. Summary of the overall study and its limitations: As age increased, observed TCR beta diversity per million T cells dropped in a roughly linear way, and a significant reduction was already evident by age 40. Total diversity estimates from one million sequenced T cells were considered lower bounds and underestimates. Bulk unsorted PBMC profiling prevented conclusive comparison of naive and antigen-experienced compartments. Observed TCR beta diversity correlated strongly with the percentage of naive T cells measured by flow cytometry. Because donor CMV infection status was unknown, age-related changes in expanded clonotypes were potentially confounded. Compared with the aged group, more naive CD4+ T cells, fewer expanded clones and increased TCR diversity were shown by the long-lived group, suggesting age selection.

Systemically healthy Caucasian individuals from Russia, 35 to 40 in total and aged 6 to 90 years, were included as donors. Ten milliliters of peripheral blood were collected from each donor into EDTA-treated Vacutainer tubes. Ficoll-Paque density-gradient centrifugation was used to isolate PBMCs, with at least 7 million per sample. Total RNA, at least 6 micrograms per sample, was extracted from PBMCs with Trizol reagent. For every donor, an aliquot of PBMCs went through flow cytometry to measure the percentages of naive CD45RAhigh/CD27high T cells. Libraries were constructed by 5' RACE. A second PCR of about 6 to 11 cycles was performed with a sample-barcoded 5' primer and a J-beta primer mix. A template-switch 5' adaptor carrying 12 random nucleotides introduced a unique molecular identifier onto each TCR beta cDNA molecule. At least 2.5 million CDR3-containing paired-end reads were obtained from each sample. All of the RNA was converted into first-strand cDNA using the Mint cDNA synthesis kit, with a TRBC-specific oligonucleotide serving as the primer. All cDNA was treated with uracil-DNA glycosylase and then went through a first 18-cycle PCR with the universal primers M1SS and BC2_uni_R. The study's processing was this. For normalization, 1 million high-quality reads, each with a distinct molecular identifier, were randomly selected from each sample. Instead of being binned into consensus sequences, reads that shared molecular identifiers were thrown out. MiTCR, with a Q25 quality threshold and the strictest error-elimination algorithm, was used for CDR3 identification, clonotype clustering and error correction. A nonparametric unseen species model using Euler transformation provided a lower-bound estimate of total TCR beta diversity. TCRdb's own reprocessing of the public reads used fastp at Q25 and MiXCR and kept productive beta chains. A single entry per CDR3 protein holds the most common genes and DNA from its merged rows. These V and J calls originate from TCRdb's pipeline instead of the authors' own analysis. This sample holds over 1,500,000 distinct CDR3 sequences; 39% were observed only once. The ten biggest clones cover roughly 23% of the sample.

V gives up 9 bases and J gives up 5 bases, and the segment between their germline ends measures 20 bases. The germline V gene encodes CDR1 KGHDR and CDR2 SFDVKD. The CDR3 spans 15 residues, from the cysteine through the phenylalanine. Only CDR3 DNA remains: 45 bases, in frame from the first base. Recombination linked TRBV24-1 to TRBJ2-3; TRBD1 could be the D gene, as 5 bases match. This clonotype was obtained from a human donor in good health. The sequenced sample consisted of blood. The DNA sequence follows: TGTGCCACCGGTGCTGCCCAGGGTGTTCAAGATACGCAGTATTTT. Translated, this is CATGAAQGVQDTQYF.